These 27 T cell receptor beta chains were all obtained from the same sample, sequenced in a study of cytomegalovirus exposure and HLA in healthy donors. Clones were read by immunoSEQ multiplex PCR, and TCRdb kept only the in-frame ones, dropping some. The sample includes 150,000 or so clones, around nine tenths of them seen just once. Material for sequencing was PBMCs. The receptors originated from a woman between 25 and 40 years old in good health and CMV-seronegative.

This clone has a single count. The genes are TRBV29-1 and TRBJ2-4; TRBD1 aligns across 7 bases. Germline-derived CDR1 and CDR2 are SQVTM and ANQGSEA. The J segment lost 3 bases and the V segment lost 4 bases, leaving 9 bases of the junction unmatched. This CDR3 contains 15 residues. CDR3 coding DNA: TGCAGCGTTGTTGAGGGGGCTGACGGCAAAAACATTCAGTACTTC. Translating it yields CSVVEGADGKNIQYF.

A remark on this clone: At the DNA level, this CDR3 is encoded by other sequences in the same sample as well. This chain connects TRBV29-1 to TRBJ2-1; D perhaps matches TRBD2 (5 bases). V was trimmed by 3 bases and J by 7 bases, leaving 7 bases between them. Germline lookup yields CDR1 SQVTM and CDR2 ANQGSEA. The CDR3 has 11 amino acids. CDR3 nucleotide sequence: TGCAGCGTTGATTCGGGAAATGAGCAGTTCTTC. This gives the protein CSVDSGNEQFF.

The DNA of the CDR3 is TGTGCCAGCAGCGCAGGACCCGGACTAGAGGCTTTCTTT. Protein: CASSAGPGLEAFF. The chain combines TRBV9 with TRBJ1-1; no firm D call. Between the trimmed V and J ends, which lost 3 bases and 11 bases, there was a span of 17 bases. The CDR3 has 13 amino acids. Germline V CDR1 and CDR2: SGDLS, YYNGEE.

This chain connects TRBV9 to TRBJ2-2; tentatively, D is TRBD2 (5 bases). This CDR3 has 15 amino acids. The V end lost 3 bases, the J end lost 1 base, and 10 bases lay between the germline ends. Germline-derived CDR1 and CDR2 are SGDLS and YYNGEE. CDR3 region: CASSAGLRNTGELFF. Here the CDR3 DNA reads TGTGCCAGCAGCGCCGGACTGAGGAACACCGGGGAGCTGTTTTTT.

This clone was counted a single time. The chain is built from TRBV9 and TRBJ1-2, with 9 bases lining up with TRBD1. CDR1 SGDLS and CDR2 YYNGEE come from the germline V gene. J was trimmed by 5 bases and V by 3 bases; bases with no gene match: 5. The CDR3 runs to 14 residues. DNA of the CDR3: TGTGCCAGCAGCGCACCCGGGACAGGGTATGGCTACACCTTC. It codes for CASSAPGTGYGYTF.

The chain carries TRBV5-1 and TRBJ1-1; TRBD1 aligns across 8 bases. J was trimmed by 4 bases and V by 3 bases; bases with no gene match: 8. CDR1 and CDR2 from the germline V gene are SGHRS and YFSETQ. This CDR3 is built from 15 residues. In DNA form, the CDR3 reads TGCGCCAGCAGCTCCCGGACAGGGAGAGCCACTGAAGCTTTCTTT. It encodes CASSSRTGRATEAFF. Full variable domain (outside the CDR3, taken from reference TRBV5-1 and TRBJ1-1): KAGVTQTPRYLIKTRGQQVTLSCSPISGHRSVSWYQQTPGQGLQFLFEYFSETQRNKGNFPGRFSGRQFSNSRSEMNVSTLELGDSALYLCASSSRTGRATEAFFGQGTRLTVV.

The rearrangement joins TRBV15 to TRBJ2-3; tentative D call: TRBD2 (5 bases). Germline loops: CDR1 LNHNV, CDR2 YYDKDF (reference sequence). This CDR3 comprises 15 residues. Trimming left V 6 bases short and J 0 bases short, with 13 bases between. This chain's CDR3 is CATSQRGLSTDTQYF. The CDR3 DNA follows: TGTGCCACCAGTCAGAGAGGGTTAAGCACAGATACGCAGTATTTT.

The chain joins TRBV5-1 to TRBJ1-1, with 8 bases fitting TRBD1. The CDR3 is 12 residues long. The junction had 1 base not matched to a gene; V was cut back by 6 bases and J by 3 bases. Germline V gene data show CDR1 as SGHRS and CDR2 as YFSETQ. The CDR3 region is CASTQGDTEAFF. The CDR3 nucleotides read TGCGCCAGCACACAGGGGGACACTGAAGCTTTCTTT. Drawing the rest from reference TRBV5-1 and TRBJ1-1, the complete variable domain is KAGVTQTPRYLIKTRGQQVTLSCSPISGHRSVSWYQQTPGQGLQFLFEYFSETQRNKGNFPGRFSGRQFSNSRSEMNVSTLELGDSALYLCASTQGDTEAFFGQGTRLTVV.

This clone was seen more than once but under ten times. This chain links TRBV30 with TRBJ2-3; weak D call: TRBD1 (6 bases). The CDR3 is made up of 13 amino acids. Trimming left V 0 bases short and J 6 bases short, with 10 bases between. Germline CDR1 GTSNPN, CDR2 SVGIG (reference sequence). CDR3 nucleotide sequence: TGTGCCTGGAGTGTACGCCAGGGGGATACGCAGTATTTT. Encoded protein: CAWSVRQGDTQYF.

This clone has a single count. V is TRBV19 and J is TRBJ1-2, with a tentative D call TRBD1 (5 bases). V was shortened by 8 bases and J by 3 bases, with 13 bases between the two germline ends. The CDR3 totals 13 residues. Germline V gene data show CDR1 as LNHDA and CDR2 as SQIVND (reference sequence). The CDR3 reads CASRDFSDYGYTF. CDR3 in DNA: TGTGCCAGTCGGGACTTTTCAGACTATGGCTACACCTTC. Full variable domain (remainder filled in from reference TRBV19 and TRBJ1-2): DGGITQSPKYLFRKEGQNVTLSCEQNLNHDAMYWYRQDPGQGLRLIYYSQIVNDFQKGDIAEGYSVSREKKESFPLTVTSAQKNPTAFYLCASRDFSDYGYTFGSGTRLTVV.

The chain has TRBV2 and TRBJ1-2; TRBD1 agrees at 12 bases. The CDR3 contains 16 residues. J gave up 4 bases and V 6 bases, and 9 bases lay outside the gene matches. Germline values: CDR1 SNHLY, CDR2 FYNNEI. The DNA for the CDR3 is TGTGCCAGCAGGCGGGGACAGGGGGCCCATCTCTATGGCTACACCTTC. Amino acid sequence: CASRRGQGAHLYGYTF. Variable domain in full (rest from reference TRBV2 and TRBJ1-2): EPEVTQTPSHQVTQMGQEVILRCVPISNHLYFYWYRQILGQKVEFLVSFYNNEISEKSEIFDDQFSVERPDGSNFTLKIRSTKLEDSAMYFCASRRGQGAHLYGYTFGSGTRLTVV.

The chain recombines TRBV9 with TRBJ1-5; maybe TRBD1 (5 bases). CDR1 is SGDLS, CDR2 YYNGEE, per germline. V was pared by 0 bases and J by 7 bases, with 14 bases between. The CDR3 length is 15 residues. CDR3 DNA sequence: TGTGCCAGCAGCGTAGCAGGGACTCGAGGGCAGCCCCAGCATTTT. Protein: CASSVAGTRGQPQHF.

This chain connects TRBV29-1 to TRBJ1-5, with D uncertain. Trimming stripped 5 bases from V and 4 bases from J, with 12 bases between. This CDR3 is 13 amino acids long. Per the germline V gene, CDR1 is SQVTM and CDR2 is ANQGSEA. DNA for the CDR3: TGCAGCGTTTCACAGTCTATAAATCAGCCCCAGCATTTT. Translated, it gives CSVSQSINQPQHF.

This chain connects TRBV10-2 to TRBJ2-7, with D possibly being TRBD1 (6 bases). Trimming left V 10 bases short and J 3 bases short, with 13 bases between. CDR3 size: 12 residues. The germline CDR1 and CDR2 sequences are WSHSY and SAAADI. CDR3 sequence (DNA): TGCGCCACCCGGACAGAGGGCTACGAGCAGTACTTC. It translates to CATRTEGYEQYF.

This chain uses TRBV19 with TRBJ2-7; tentative D call: TRBD2 (5 bases). Trimming removed 3 bases from V and 9 bases from J, with 15 bases in between. CDR3 length: 13 amino acids. Germline values: CDR1 LNHDA, CDR2 SQIVND (reference sequence). CDR3 protein: CASSMNGGDVQYF. CDR3 nucleotide sequence: TGTGCCAGTAGTATGAACGGAGGTGATGTGCAGTACTTC.

The DNA for the CDR3 is TGTGCCAGTAGTCCGACAGGGTGGGTCACTGAAGCTTTCTTT. Its translation: CASSPTGWVTEAFF. The chain couples TRBV19 to TRBJ1-1, with 7 nucleotides matching TRBD1. In germline, CDR1 is LNHDA, CDR2 SQIVND (reference sequence). The CDR3 loop spans 14 amino acids. J lost 4 bases, V lost 5 bases, and 7 bases had no gene match.

The chain recombines TRBV19 with TRBJ2-7, with 7 positions matching TRBD1. The junction had 12 bases not matched to a gene; V was cut back by 4 bases and J by 3 bases. CDR3 size: 16 residues. Germline loops: CDR1 LNHDA, CDR2 SQIVND (reference sequence). CDR3 DNA sequence: TGTGCCAGTAGTACCGGGACAGAATTTCATCTCTACGAGCAGTACTTC. Translation: CASSTGTEFHLYEQYF.

V is TRBV5-5 and J is TRBJ2-1; a possible D gene is TRBD2 (5 bases). Germline V gives CDR1 SGHKS, CDR2 YYEKEE (reference sequence). This CDR3 has 16 amino acids. V was trimmed by 0 bases and J by 4 bases, leaving 14 bases between them. CDR3 loop: CASSLVRSSAYNEQFF. CDR3 sequence (DNA): TGTGCCAGCAGCTTGGTACGCAGTAGCGCGTACAATGAGCAGTTCTTC.

CDR3 sequence reads: CASSLDAASTDTQYF. CDR3 nucleotide sequence: TGTGCCAGCAGCTTAGATGCGGCAAGCACAGATACGCAGTATTTT. This chain links TRBV11-3 with TRBJ2-3; D is unresolved. V gave up 0 bases and J gave up 0 bases, with 7 bases separating them. The CDR3 extends over 15 amino acids. Germline V lookup: CDR1 SGHNT, CDR2 YENEEA.

This clone was seen just once. V gene TRBV5-6 combines with J gene TRBJ1-5; TRBD1 is a possible D gene (6 bases). Between the trimmed V and J ends, which lost 4 bases and 7 bases, there was a span of 18 bases. There are 15 residues in the CDR3. Germline V gene sequence: CDR1 SGHDT, CDR2 YYEEEE. The CDR3 DNA sequence: TGTGCCAGCAGCCAACAGGGATCGGGTGACCAGCCCCAGCATTTT. This translates into CASSQQGSGDQPQHF.

This chain uses TRBV15 with TRBJ2-2; TRBD2 aligns across 9 bases. CDR3 length: 18 amino acids. The junction had 9 bases not matched to a gene; V was cut back by 0 bases and J by 4 bases. Germline CDR1 and CDR2: LNHNV and YYDKDF (reference sequence). The CDR3 loop is CATSRDYPGTSSTGELFF. CDR3 DNA sequence: TGTGCCACCAGCAGAGATTATCCCGGGACTAGCTCCACCGGGGAGCTGTTTTTT.

V and J are TRBV7-9 and TRBJ2-5, with unresolved D. Germline-derived CDR1 and CDR2 are SEHNR and FQNEAQ (reference sequence). Between the trimmed V and J ends, which lost 0 bases and 5 bases, there was a span of 7 bases. This CDR3 region has 13 residues. CDR3 region: CASSLAIRETQYF. DNA for the CDR3: TGTGCCAGCAGCTTAGCCATTCGGGAGACCCAGTACTTC.

This clone was recorded only once. V usage is TRBV29-1 and J usage is TRBJ2-6, with 9 bases identical to TRBD1. The CDR3 runs 20 residues. Germline CDR1 is SQVTM and CDR2 is ANQGSEA. V lost 0 bases to trimming and J lost 0 bases; unmatched junction nucleotides: 12. The CDR3 DNA reads TGCAGCGTTGAAGACTGGCAAACGGACAGGGGTCCCTCTGGGGCCAACGTCCTGACTTTC. This translates into CSVEDWQTDRGPSGANVLTF. The complete variable domain, with remaining parts taken from reference TRBV29-1 and TRBJ2-6, reads SAVISQKPSRDICQRGTSLTIQCQVDSQVTMMFWYRQQPGQSLTLIATANQGSEATYESGFVIDKFPISRPNLTFSTLTVSNMSPEDSSIYLCSVEDWQTDRGPSGANVLTFGAGSRLTVL.

The chain links TRBV7-9 to TRBJ2-7, with a tentative D call TRBD1 (6 bases). Germline values: CDR1 SEHNR, CDR2 FQNEAQ (reference sequence). This CDR3 has 17 residues. The V and J ends lost 5 bases and 3 bases respectively, with 23 bases between them. The CDR3 protein is CASSRFMGAGELYEQYF. CDR3 nucleotides: TGTGCCAGCAGCCGCTTTATGGGGGCAGGGGAACTCTACGAGCAGTACTTC.

This clone appeared a single time. The chain uses TRBV10-3 and TRBJ1-2, with 7 bases that match TRBD1. The CDR3 has 14 residues. After removal of 2 bases from V and 6 bases from J, the junction contained 6 bases not matched to a gene. CDR1 is ENHRY and CDR2 is SYGVKD in the germline V gene. CDR3 nucleotides: TGTGCCATCAGTGAGCTACAGGGGAATAATGGCTACACCTTC. This codes for CAISELQGNNGYTF.

This chain links TRBV27 with TRBJ1-2; TRBD1 matches at 7 bases. Germline assignment: CDR1 MNHEY and CDR2 SMNVEV (reference sequence). The ends lost 6 bases at V and 3 bases at J; junction bases unmatched: 16. The CDR3 spans 17 residues. The CDR3 DNA sequence: TGTGCCAGCAGCGCCCGACAGGGAGCTTCTTTGTACTATGGCTACACCTTC. Its protein product is CASSARQGASLYYGYTF.

The rearrangement uses TRBV29-1 and TRBJ2-6, with D uncertain. V was pared by 5 bases and J by 1 base, with 6 bases between. Germline CDR1 reads SQVTM; CDR2 reads ANQGSEA. The CDR3 runs to 13 residues. CDR3 amino acids: CSVYSSGANVLTF. In DNA, the CDR3 is TGCAGCGTTTATAGTTCTGGGGCCAACGTCCTGACTTTC.